This T cell receptor beta chain is drawn from a study of T cell responses to AZD1222 COVID-19 vaccine (dated by TCRdb to 2020 to 2023). Study-wide context: AZD1222 recipients given second doses at about 4 weeks or at about 12 weeks were pooled, since spike-specific TCR depth and breadth were not found to differ between the two schedules. TCR sequencing covered over 230 trial participants: 200 to 220 given two doses of AZD1222 and about 26 given two doses of MenACWY control vaccine. Trial participants were enrolled into age subgroups of 18-55, 56-69 and 70-plus years, which contained around 140, 26 and 57 TCR-sequenced participants, respectively.

General study outcomes and caveats: In the small 56-69-year group, the increase in depth fell short of significance, most likely because of low power. Participants were mostly white British and included more females than males, and it was suggested by the authors that clonal diversity may have been underestimated. After two AZD1222 doses, spike-specific TCR breadth and depth were significantly higher than at day 0 and than in MenACWY recipients. Nearly half of unique spike-specific TCRs reportedly recognized epitopes outside regions mutated in the B.1.351 and B.1.1.7 variants. Vaccine-associated CD4 TCRs spanned the whole spike protein, with dominant responses in regions 160-218 and 743-854. No day 14 peak-response samples were available, so repertoires were characterized only after the peak T cell response. Conclusions about previously exposed vaccinees were limited because only six AZD1222 recipients were SARS-CoV-2 seropositive at baseline.

The time point label here, explained by the study, means: baseline before first vaccination. Samples from vaccinated people were obtained from the UK trials COV001 and COV002, which included a single-blind randomized controlled phase 2/3 trial of AZD1222 (ChAdOx1 nCoV-19) in healthy adults. For TCRbeta chain sequencing, PBMC samples were collected from trial participants at day 0 and at day 28 after the second dose. After removal of 4 bases from V and 10 bases from J, the junction retains 6 bases not matched to a gene. From cysteine to phenylalanine, the CDR3 is 13 amino acids long. This entry keeps only the CDR3 DNA: 39 bases, framed from base 1. Taken from the germline V gene (reference sequence), the CDR1 and CDR2 loops are LNHDA and SQIVND. The CDR3 regions of human TCRbeta chains were analyzed by immunosequencing. The authors' analysis ran thus. Repertoire TCRs were checked for matches against a reference library of SARS-CoV-2-specific TCRs that had been generated using the MIRA antigen-specificity platform. Breadth was defined as the fraction of unique TCRs that were SARS-CoV-2-associated. Depth was defined as the fraction of total T cells that were SARS-CoV-2-associated. Each spike-specific TCR was assigned to its reactive spike region and to a CD4 or CD8 class using the MIRA data. Log10-transformed breadth and depth values were compared by one-way ANOVA with Sidak's multiple comparisons tests. TCRdb re-hosts the immuneACCESS table, in-frame sequences only. Its copies lack some clones; in the studies checked, an unresolved V gene accounts for under half of them, and the cause for the rest is not known. V and J calls and clone size follow that table, whereas D and trimming were derived from the DNA. In this sample the table shows 110,000 to 150,000 clones, 80% to 95% of which occur a single time. The ten largest clones capture about 3.7% of the sample.

As concerns this clone: Its antigen has not been determined. No base quality information exists; no much larger clone differs at one position.

The specimen comprised peripheral blood, sampled on day 0 of AZD1222 vaccination. Rearrangement joined TRBV19 to TRBJ1-1; 10 central nucleotides agree with TRBD1. The clonotype comes from an adult in good health. The CDR3: CASSSRDRGVAFF. The DNA sequence is given as TGTGCCAGTAGTAGCCGGGACAGGGGTGTAGCTTTCTTT.